This T cell receptor beta chain emerged from a study of cytomegalovirus exposure and HLA in healthy donors. Trimming took off 4 bases at V and 4 bases at J, with 14 bases between the two ends. Looked up from germline, CDR1 is KGHSH and CDR2 is LQKENI. This CDR3 comprises 15 residues. Researchers ran the PCR with 60 Vbeta and 13 Jbeta primers. The authors' processing: There were around 78 million unique TCR beta chains by a later count, and approximately 10 million of them were shared. This table comes from immunoSEQ multiplex PCR, and its TCRdb copy is limited to in-frame clones, with some not included. The D gene and trimming were derived from the DNA, and the V and J assignments and clone size from that table. The table includes 200,000 to 250,000 clones, more than 60% detected once.

This clonotype originated in a woman in her twenties or thirties in good health and CMV-seronegative. The sequenced sample consisted of PBMCs. The V and J genes are TRBV18 and TRBJ1-3; possibly TRBD1 for D (6 bases). For the CDR3, the DNA is TGTGCCAGCTCACGCGCCGGGACATCAGGAAACACCATATATTTT. Amino acid sequence: CASSRAGTSGNTIYF.